This T cell receptor beta chain originates from a study of human T cells and chemical hapten exposure. Study context: Variation in per-sample TCR yields came mainly from small pooled library volume differences. Study results and limitations: Unchanged with DPC sensitization were TCRs above 1 in 1000 frequency.

The library attached unique molecular identifiers to individual cDNA molecules. TCRdb reprocessed the RACE reads with MiXCR, giving one entry per CDR3 protein. The data show about 70,000 distinct CDR3 sequences, approximately 6.5% seen once. This clonotype was observed a handful of times. Antigen specificity is unknown. Germline trimming cut 2 bases from V and 6 bases from J; bases unmatched to any gene: 2. Germline CDR1 is SGHDT and CDR2 is YYEEEE. This CDR3 is built from 14 residues. Stated time point: healthy volunteer bleed at 6 weeks. Unfractionated whole blood was the source from which total RNA was extracted.

This clonotype originated in a female donor in good health. Some clones in this sample may be carry-over from other donors' samples. The sequencing input was whole blood. The chain has TRBV5-6 and TRBJ1-4; 9 bases are a match to TRBD1. CDR3 loop: CASSFRDRDEKLFF. Written as DNA, the CDR3 is TGTGCCAGCAGCTTCCGGGACAGGGATGAAAAACTGTTTTTT.